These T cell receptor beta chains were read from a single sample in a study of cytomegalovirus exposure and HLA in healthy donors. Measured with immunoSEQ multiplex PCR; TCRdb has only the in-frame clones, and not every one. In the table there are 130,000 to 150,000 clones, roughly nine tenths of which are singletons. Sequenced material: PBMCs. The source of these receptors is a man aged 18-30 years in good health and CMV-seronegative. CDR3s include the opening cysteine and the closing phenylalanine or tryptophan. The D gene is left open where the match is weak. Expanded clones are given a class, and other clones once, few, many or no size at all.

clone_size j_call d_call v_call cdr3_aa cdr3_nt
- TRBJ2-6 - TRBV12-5 CASGLGDKGAGANVLTF TGTGCTAGTGGTTTGGGGGATAAGGGGGCTGGGGCCAACGTCCTGACTTTC
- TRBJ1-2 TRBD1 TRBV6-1 CASSAPVGTGRAYGYTF TGTGCCAGCAGTGCCCCGGTAGGGACAGGGAGGGCCTATGGCTACACCTTC
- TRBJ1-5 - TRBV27 CASSPPPEEGQPQHF TGTGCCAGCAGTCCTCCCCCAGAGGAGGGTCAGCCCCAGCATTTT
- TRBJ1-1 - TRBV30 CAWSVTGMYTEAFF TGTGCCTGGAGTGTTACAGGGATGTACACTGAAGCTTTCTTT
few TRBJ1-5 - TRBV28 CASSPWDWGSNQPQHF TGTGCCAGCAGTCCGTGGGACTGGGGGAGCAATCAGCCCCAGCATTTT
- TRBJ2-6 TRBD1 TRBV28 CASSLWTGVGANVLTF TGTGCCAGCAGTTTATGGACAGGGGTCGGGGCCAACGTCCTGACTTTC
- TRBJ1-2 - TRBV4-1 CASSQLGSPNYGYTF TGCGCCAGCAGCCAATTGGGCAGCCCTAACTATGGCTACACCTTC
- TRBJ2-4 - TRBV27 CASSEDRTIAKNIQYF TGTGCCAGCAGTGAAGACAGAACAATAGCCAAAAACATTCAGTACTTC
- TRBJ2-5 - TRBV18 CASAQGSEETQYF TGTGCCAGCGCACAGGGTAGCGAAGAGACCCAGTACTTC
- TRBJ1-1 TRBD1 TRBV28 CASKIGQGSGAFF TGTGCCAGCAAAATTGGACAGGGCAGCGGAGCTTTCTTT
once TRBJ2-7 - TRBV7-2 CASSLDGARGREQYF TGTGCCAGCAGCTTAGACGGGGCCCGAGGGAGGGAGCAGTACTTC
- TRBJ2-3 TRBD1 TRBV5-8 CASSLQGESDTQYF TGTGCCAGCAGCTTGCAGGGGGAGTCAGATACGCAGTATTTT
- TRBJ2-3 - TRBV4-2 CASSQDHYNTDTQYF TGTGCCAGCAGCCAAGACCACTACAACACAGATACGCAGTATTTT
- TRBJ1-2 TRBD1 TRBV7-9 CASSFGQGGRYGYTF TGTGCCAGCAGCTTTGGACAGGGGGGTCGCTATGGCTACACCTTC
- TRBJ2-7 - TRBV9 CASSVEGGNIYEQYF TGTGCCAGCAGCGTCGAGGGGGGGAACATCTACGAGCAGTACTTC
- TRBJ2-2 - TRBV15 CATSRDRTNTGELFF TGTGCCACCAGCAGAGACAGGACGAACACCGGGGAGCTGTTTTTT
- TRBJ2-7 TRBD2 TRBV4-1 CASSQVPGLASYEQYF TGCGCCAGCAGCCAAGTGCCGGGACTAGCCTCCTACGAGCAGTACTTC
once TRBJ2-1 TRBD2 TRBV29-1 CSVEDLRGLAGISYNEQFF TGCAGCGTTGAAGATCTTCGAGGACTAGCGGGGATTTCCTACAATGAGCAGTTCTTC
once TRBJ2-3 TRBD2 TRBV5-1 CASSFGLAGAGGTDTQYF TGCGCCAGCAGCTTCGGACTAGCGGGAGCGGGGGGCACAGATACGCAGTATTTT
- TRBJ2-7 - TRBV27 CASSSVRGNYEQYF TGTGCCAGCAGTTCCGTCAGGGGCAATTACGAGCAGTACTTC
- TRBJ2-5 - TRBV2 CASIEGGGGKTQYF TGTGCCAGCATAGAAGGAGGGGGCGGAAAGACCCAGTACTTC
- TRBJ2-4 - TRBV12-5 CASGLVQDIQYF TGTGCTAGTGGTTTGGTACAGGACATTCAGTACTTC
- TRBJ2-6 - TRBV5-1 CASSPISGANVLTF TGCGCCAGCAGCCCCATCTCTGGGGCCAACGTCCTGACTTTC
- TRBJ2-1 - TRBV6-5 CASSSSTGHSYNEQFF TGTGCCAGCAGTTCCTCGACAGGTCACTCCTACAATGAGCAGTTCTTC
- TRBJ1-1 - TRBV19 CASKDRSSEPEAFF TGTGCCAGTAAAGATAGGAGTTCAGAGCCTGAAGCTTTCTTT
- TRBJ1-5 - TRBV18 CASSPPLRQGRNQPQHF TGTGCCAGCTCACCACCGCTTCGGCAGGGTCGAAATCAGCCCCAGCATTTT
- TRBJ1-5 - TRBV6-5 CASSFKQVNQPQHF TGTGCCAGCAGTTTCAAACAGGTTAACCAGCCCCAGCATTTT